This T cell receptor (beta chain) emerged from a study of cytomegalovirus exposure and HLA in healthy donors. Study details: Ancestry clustering placed 70% to 90% of around 400 genotyped donors in the Caucasian-associated cluster. Points from the study as a whole: Some V segments, TRBV6-2 and TRBV6-3 among them, were indistinguishable and were therefore excluded. The study listed 164 cytomegalovirus-associated TCR beta chains.

13 Jbeta primers and 60 Vbeta primers were used for the PCR. In the original workflow: In a later analysis, the count reached about 75 million unique TCR beta chains, with about 9.9 million shared. Profiled with immunoSEQ multiplex PCR; TCRdb holds only in-frame clones, not every one. V and J calls plus clone size are reproduced from that table; the DNA served to infer D and trimming. The sample carries approximately 120,000 clones, 72% recorded once. The CDR3 has 22 residues. Germline CDR1 and CDR2: SGHTA and FQGTGA. The V gene end was trimmed by 9 bases and the J gene end by 2 bases; junction bases not matched to a gene: 29. As for this clone: What it binds is not known.

Sequencing was performed on PBMCs. The sequence came from a man aged 25-45 years in good health and CMV-seronegative. The chain combines TRBV7-3 with TRBJ1-3; TRBD1 aligns across 9 bases. DNA of the CDR3: TGTGCCAGAAAGGTAGCCCGGGGCGCCCCAAAGGGGACAGGGACAGCTGGAAACACCATATATTTT. Translation gives CARKVARGAPKGTGTAGNTIYF. The entire variable domain, with the rest obtained from reference TRBV7-3 and TRBJ1-3, is as follows: GAGVSQTPSNKVTEKGKYVELRCDPISGHTALYWYRQSLGQGPEFLIYFQGTGAADDSGLPNDRFFAVRPEGSVSTLKIQRTERGDSAVYLCARKVARGAPKGTGTAGNTIYFGEGSWLTVV.